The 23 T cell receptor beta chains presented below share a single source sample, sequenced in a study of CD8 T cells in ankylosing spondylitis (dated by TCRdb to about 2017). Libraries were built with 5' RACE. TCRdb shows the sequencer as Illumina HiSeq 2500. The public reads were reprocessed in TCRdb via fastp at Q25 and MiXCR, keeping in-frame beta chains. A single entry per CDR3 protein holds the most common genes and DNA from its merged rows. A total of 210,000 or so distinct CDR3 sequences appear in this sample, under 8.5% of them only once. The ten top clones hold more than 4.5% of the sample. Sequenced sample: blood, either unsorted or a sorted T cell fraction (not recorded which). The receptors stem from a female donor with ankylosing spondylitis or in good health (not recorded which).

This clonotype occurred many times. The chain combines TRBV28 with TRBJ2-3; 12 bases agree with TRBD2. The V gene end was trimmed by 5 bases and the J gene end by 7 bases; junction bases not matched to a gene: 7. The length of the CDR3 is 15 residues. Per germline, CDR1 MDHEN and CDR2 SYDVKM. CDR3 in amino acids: CASSKTSGRMNTQYF. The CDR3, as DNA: TGTGCCAGCAGTAAAACTAGCGGGAGGATGAATACGCAGTATTTT.

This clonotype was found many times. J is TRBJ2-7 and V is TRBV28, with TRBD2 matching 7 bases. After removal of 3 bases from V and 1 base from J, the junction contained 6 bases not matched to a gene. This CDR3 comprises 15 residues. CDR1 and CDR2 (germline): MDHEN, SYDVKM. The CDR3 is CASSLGGGSSYEQYF. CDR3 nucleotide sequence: TGTGCCAGCAGTTTGGGTGGCGGGAGTTCCTACGAGCAGTACTTC.

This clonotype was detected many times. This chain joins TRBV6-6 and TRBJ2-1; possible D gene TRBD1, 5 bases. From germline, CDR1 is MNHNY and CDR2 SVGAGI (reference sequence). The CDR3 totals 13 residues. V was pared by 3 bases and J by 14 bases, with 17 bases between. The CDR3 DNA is TGTGCCAGCAGTTATCAGGGTATGGTATTTGAGTTCTTC. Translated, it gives CASSYQGMVFEFF.

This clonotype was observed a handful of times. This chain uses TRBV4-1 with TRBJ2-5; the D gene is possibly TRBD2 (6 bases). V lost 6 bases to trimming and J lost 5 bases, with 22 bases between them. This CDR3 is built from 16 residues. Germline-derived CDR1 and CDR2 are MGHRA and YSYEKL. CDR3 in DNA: TGCGCCAGCAGGCACCTCACCGGGGGTAGTCGGGAGACCCAGTACTTC. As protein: CASRHLTGGSRETQYF.

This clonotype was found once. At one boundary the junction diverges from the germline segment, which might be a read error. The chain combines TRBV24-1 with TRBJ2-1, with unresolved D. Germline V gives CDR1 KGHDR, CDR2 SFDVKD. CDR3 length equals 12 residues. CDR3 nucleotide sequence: TGTGCCAGCAGTGATTGGCCCGATGAGCAGTTCTTC. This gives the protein CASSDWPDEQFF.

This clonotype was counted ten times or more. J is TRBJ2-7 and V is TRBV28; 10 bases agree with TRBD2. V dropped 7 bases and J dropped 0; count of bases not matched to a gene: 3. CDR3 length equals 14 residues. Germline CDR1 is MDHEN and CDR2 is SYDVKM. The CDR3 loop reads CASIAGGPSYEQYF. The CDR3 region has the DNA TGTGCCAGCATAGCGGGAGGACCCTCCTACGAGCAGTACTTC.

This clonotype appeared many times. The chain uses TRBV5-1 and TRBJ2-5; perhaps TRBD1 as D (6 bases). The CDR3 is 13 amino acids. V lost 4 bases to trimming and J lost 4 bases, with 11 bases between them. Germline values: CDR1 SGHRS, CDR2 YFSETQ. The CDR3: CASSPGARETQYF. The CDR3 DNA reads TGCGCCAGCAGCCCAGGGGCTCGAGAGACCCAGTACTTC.

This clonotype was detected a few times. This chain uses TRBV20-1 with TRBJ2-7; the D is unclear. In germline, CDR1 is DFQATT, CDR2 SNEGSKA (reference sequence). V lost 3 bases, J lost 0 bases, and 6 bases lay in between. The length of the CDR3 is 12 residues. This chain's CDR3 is CSARVDSYEQYF. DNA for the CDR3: TGCAGTGCTAGGGTAGACTCCTACGAGCAGTACTTC.

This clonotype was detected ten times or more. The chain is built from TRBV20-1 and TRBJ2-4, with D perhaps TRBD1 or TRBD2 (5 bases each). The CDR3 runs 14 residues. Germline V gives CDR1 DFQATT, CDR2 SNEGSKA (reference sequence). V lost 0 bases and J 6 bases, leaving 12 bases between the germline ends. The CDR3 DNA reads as TGCAGTGCTAGAGATGTCCAGGGAGTAAACATTCAGTACTTC. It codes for CSARDVQGVNIQYF.

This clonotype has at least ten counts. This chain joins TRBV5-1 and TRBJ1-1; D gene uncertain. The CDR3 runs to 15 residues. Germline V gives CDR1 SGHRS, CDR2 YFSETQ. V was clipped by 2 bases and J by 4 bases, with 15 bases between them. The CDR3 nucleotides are TGCGCCAGCAGCTTAGTCGAATCGGGTAGCACTGAAGCTTTCTTT. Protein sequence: CASSLVESGSTEAFF.

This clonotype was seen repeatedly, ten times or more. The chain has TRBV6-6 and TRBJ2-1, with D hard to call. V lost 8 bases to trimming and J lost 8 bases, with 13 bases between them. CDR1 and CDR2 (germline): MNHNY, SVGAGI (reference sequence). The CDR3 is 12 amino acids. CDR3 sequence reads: CASRPNIHEQFF. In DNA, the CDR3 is TGTGCCAGCCGACCCAACATTCATGAGCAGTTCTTC.

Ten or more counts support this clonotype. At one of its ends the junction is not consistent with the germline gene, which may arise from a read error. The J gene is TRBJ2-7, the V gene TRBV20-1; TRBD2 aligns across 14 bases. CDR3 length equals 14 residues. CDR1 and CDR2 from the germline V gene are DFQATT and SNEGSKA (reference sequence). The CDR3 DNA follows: TGCAGTGCTAGAGACGGGACTAGCGGGAGCGCCGATTCCTTC. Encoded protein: CSARDGTSGSADSF.

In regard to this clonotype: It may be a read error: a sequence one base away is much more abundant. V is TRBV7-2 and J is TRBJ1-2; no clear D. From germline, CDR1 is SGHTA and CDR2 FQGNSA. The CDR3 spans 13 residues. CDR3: CASSLAWRDGHTF. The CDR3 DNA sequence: TGTGCCAGCAGCTTGGCTTGGAGAGATGGCCACACCTTC.

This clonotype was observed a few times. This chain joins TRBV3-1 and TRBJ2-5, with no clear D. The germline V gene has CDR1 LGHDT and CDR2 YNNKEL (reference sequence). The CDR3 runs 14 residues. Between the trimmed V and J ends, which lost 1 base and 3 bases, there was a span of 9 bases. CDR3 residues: CASSQAGGEETQYF. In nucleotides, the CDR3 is TGTGCCAGCAGCCAAGCGGGCGGAGAAGAGACCCAGTACTTC.

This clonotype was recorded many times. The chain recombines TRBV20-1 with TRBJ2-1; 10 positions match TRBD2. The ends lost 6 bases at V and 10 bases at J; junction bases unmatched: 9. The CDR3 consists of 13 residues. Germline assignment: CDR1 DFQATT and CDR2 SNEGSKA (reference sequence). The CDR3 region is CSADRTSGYEQFF. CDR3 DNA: TGCAGTGCGGACCGGACTAGCGGCTACGAGCAGTTCTTC.

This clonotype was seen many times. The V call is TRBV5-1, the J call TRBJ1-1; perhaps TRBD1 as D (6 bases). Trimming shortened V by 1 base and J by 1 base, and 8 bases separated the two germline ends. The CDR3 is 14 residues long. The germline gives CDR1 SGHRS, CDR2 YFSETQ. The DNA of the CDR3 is TGCGCCAGCAGCTTGAACAGGGAGAACACTGAAGCTTTCTTT. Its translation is CASSLNRENTEAFF.

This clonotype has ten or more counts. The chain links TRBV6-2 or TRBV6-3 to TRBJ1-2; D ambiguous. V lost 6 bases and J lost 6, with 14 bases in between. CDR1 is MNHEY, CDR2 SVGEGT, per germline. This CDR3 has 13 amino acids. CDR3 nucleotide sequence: TGTGCCAGCAGACCCTCACCGGTCCATGGCTACACCTTC. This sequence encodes CASRPSPVHGYTF.

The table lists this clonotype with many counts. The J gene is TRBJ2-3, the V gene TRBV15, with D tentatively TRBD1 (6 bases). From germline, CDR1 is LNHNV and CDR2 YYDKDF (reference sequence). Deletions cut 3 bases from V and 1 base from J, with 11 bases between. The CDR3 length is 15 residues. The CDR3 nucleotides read TGTGCCACCAGCAGGCGGACAGCAGGCACAGATACGCAGTATTTT. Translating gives CATSRRTAGTDTQYF.

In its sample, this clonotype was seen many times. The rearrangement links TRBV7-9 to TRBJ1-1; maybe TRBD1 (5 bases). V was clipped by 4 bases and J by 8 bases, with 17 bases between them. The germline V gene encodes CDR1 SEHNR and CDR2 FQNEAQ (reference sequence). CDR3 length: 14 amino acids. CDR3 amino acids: CASSSRPDSSEAFF. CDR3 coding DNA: TGTGCCAGCAGCTCCCGTCCCGACAGCTCAGAAGCTTTCTTT.

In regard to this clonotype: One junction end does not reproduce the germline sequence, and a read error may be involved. In DNA form, the CDR3 reads TGTGTCAGCAGGCCAAACGGGGCTAGCGGGAGGCCCCATACGCAGTATTTT. Its translation: CVSRPNGASGRPHTQYF. The chain employs TRBV11-2 and TRBJ2-3; TRBD2 aligns across 11 bases. The CDR3 has 17 amino acids. From germline, CDR1 is SGHAT and CDR2 FQNNGV.

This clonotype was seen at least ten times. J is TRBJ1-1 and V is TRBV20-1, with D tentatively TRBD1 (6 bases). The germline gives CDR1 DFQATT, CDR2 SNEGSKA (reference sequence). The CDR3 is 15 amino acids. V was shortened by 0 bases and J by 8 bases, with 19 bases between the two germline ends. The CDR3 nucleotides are TGCAGTGCTAGAGATCCGAACTCGGGGACAAGGGAAGCTTTCTTT. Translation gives CSARDPNSGTREAFF.

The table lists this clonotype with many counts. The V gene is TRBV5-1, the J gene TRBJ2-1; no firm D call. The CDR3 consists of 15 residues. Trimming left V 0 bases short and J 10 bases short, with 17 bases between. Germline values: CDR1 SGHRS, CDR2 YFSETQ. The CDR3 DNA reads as TGCGCCAGCAGCTTGGCCGGGCTCTCGGTTGGGGAGCAGTTCTTC. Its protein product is CASSLAGLSVGEQFF.

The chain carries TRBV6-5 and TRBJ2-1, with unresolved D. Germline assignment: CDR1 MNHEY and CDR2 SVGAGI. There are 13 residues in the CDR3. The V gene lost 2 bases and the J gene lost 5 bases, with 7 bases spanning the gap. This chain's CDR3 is CASSYHSNNEQFF. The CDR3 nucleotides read TGTGCCAGCAGTTACCATTCGAACAATGAGCAGTTCTTC.